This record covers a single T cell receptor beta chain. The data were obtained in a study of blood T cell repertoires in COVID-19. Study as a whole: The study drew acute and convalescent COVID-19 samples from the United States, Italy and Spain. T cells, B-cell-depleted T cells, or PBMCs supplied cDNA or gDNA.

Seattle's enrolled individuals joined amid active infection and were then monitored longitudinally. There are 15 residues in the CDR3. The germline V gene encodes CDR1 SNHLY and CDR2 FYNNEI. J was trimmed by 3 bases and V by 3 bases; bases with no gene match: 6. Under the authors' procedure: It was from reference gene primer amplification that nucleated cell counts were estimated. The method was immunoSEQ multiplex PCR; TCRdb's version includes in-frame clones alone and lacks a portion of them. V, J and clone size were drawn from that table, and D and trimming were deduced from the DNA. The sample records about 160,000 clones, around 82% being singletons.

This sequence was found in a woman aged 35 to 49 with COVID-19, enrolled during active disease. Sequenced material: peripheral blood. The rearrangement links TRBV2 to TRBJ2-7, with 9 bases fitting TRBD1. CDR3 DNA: TGTGCCAGCAGTGAGAGAAGACAGGGGGTCTACGAGCAGTACTTC. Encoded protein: CASSERRQGVYEQYF.